A selection of T cell receptor beta chains follows, all from one sample in a study of molecular identifiers for immune sequencing clone quantification. TCRdb re-derived calls from the PCR reads in MiXCR, one entry per CDR3 protein. The sample has around 460,000 distinct CDR3 sequences, under 30% seen once. The sequencing input was naive CD8+ T cells from blood, with Jurkat cell RNA spiked in. The receptors were gathered from a human donor in good health. Some libraries in this study had Jurkat cell RNA spiked in. The CDR3 runs from the conserved cysteine through the conserved F or W. D genes are given only for firm matches.

J	V	D	CDR3
TRBJ2-1	TRBV4-3	TRBD2	CASSQDVGGGYNEQFF
TRBJ1-1	TRBV3-1	NA	CASSQDAGDTEAFF
TRBJ2-5	TRBV27	TRBD1	CASRRKGQGGAETQYF
TRBJ2-7	TRBV4-3	NA	CASSPTGSYEQYF
TRBJ2-3	TRBV19	TRBD2	CASSPQAGSSTDTQYF
TRBJ2-1	TRBV24-1	NA	CATSDLEGYNEQFF
TRBJ1-6	TRBV11-2	NA	CASSPPETSGDSPLHF
TRBJ2-7	TRBV28	TRBD1	CASSARTGVPYEQYF
TRBJ2-4	TRBV10-2	TRBD2	CASSQGLSGGGKNIQYF
TRBJ2-1	TRBV4-3	NA	CASSQGTHNEQFF
TRBJ2-7	TRBV5-1	NA	CASSTLGTESAYEQYF
TRBJ2-7	TRBV4-3	TRBD1	CASSQDSGQSSYEQYF
TRBJ2-4	TRBV4-1	TRBD2	CASSQSRLAELKNIQYF
TRBJ2-5	TRBV7-6	NA	CASSLRTGRAQETQYF
TRBJ2-7	TRBV27	NA	CASSLSDRYYEQYF
TRBJ1-2	TRBV14	TRBD1	CASSQLGQGGGYTF
TRBJ2-5	TRBV27	TRBD2	CARSLSAGGPAPPYF
TRBJ2-3	TRBV5-6	NA	CASRPIGSLSDTQYF
TRBJ1-4	TRBV3-1	NA	CASSQDRSAGPNEKLFF
TRBJ1-5	TRBV20-1	NA	CSAIERPRTANQPQHF
TRBJ1-2	TRBV2	NA	CASSERLGDYGYTF
TRBJ2-1	TRBV29-1	NA	CSVTGNNEQFF
TRBJ2-3	TRBV27	NA	CASSLLTPHTDTQYF
TRBJ2-3	TRBV29-1	TRBD2	CSVIGLAGGGGDTQYF
TRBJ2-3	TRBV29-1	NA	CSVEGLAVGTDTQYF
TRBJ2-7	TRBV28	NA	CASSSTRTLGYEQYF
TRBJ1-1	TRBV10-1	NA	CASSAGRYTEAFF
TRBJ1-4	TRBV20-1	TRBD1	CSARDLTGLAANEKLFF
TRBJ2-7	TRBV4-3	NA	CASSQDRGSSSHEQYF
TRBJ2-3	TRBV2	NA	CASSNMVGGAGTQYF
TRBJ2-5	TRBV29-1	NA	CSVEEGARETQYF
TRBJ2-1	TRBV24-1	NA	CATSVGVYNEQFF
TRBJ1-1	TRBV20-1	NA	CSASRQNTEAFF
TRBJ1-1	TRBV30	TRBD1	CAWSEQGIVVVNTEAFF
TRBJ2-3	TRBV12-3/TRBV12-4	TRBD2	CASSLASGGLTDTQYF
TRBJ1-2	TRBV7-9	NA	CASSLGLQSYTF
TRBJ2-1	TRBV11-1	TRBD1	CASSLGTGREQFF
TRBJ2-7	TRBV6-1	NA	CASYRRDYEQYF
TRBJ2-7	TRBV7-9	NA	CASSLSRGPSYEQYF
TRBJ2-2	TRBV30	NA	CAWGNTGELFF
TRBJ2-7	TRBV2	TRBD1	CASLGPRTGTYEQYF
TRBJ1-1	TRBV6-2/TRBV6-3	NA	CASRFSNTEAFF